The rows below give T cell receptor beta chains drawn from one sample of a study of T cell responses to AZD1222 COVID-19 vaccine. This table comes from immunoSEQ multiplex PCR, and its TCRdb copy is limited to in-frame clones, with some not included. The sample yields approximately 130,000 clones, roughly 93% seen once. Sequences were derived from peripheral blood, sampled on day 0 of AZD1222 vaccination. The receptor source for this set is an adult in good health. CDR3s include the opening cysteine and the closing phenylalanine or tryptophan. A D gene is named only where the DNA matches it firmly. The size field is filled for only some rows; it gives once, few, many or a size class.

clone_size j_call d_call v_call cdr3_aa cdr3_nt
- TRBJ2-3 - TRBV5-1 CASSLAAHTDTQYF TGCGCCAGCAGCTTGGCCGCACACACAGATACGCAGTATTTT
once TRBJ1-2 TRBD1 TRBV3-1/TRBV3-2 CASSQGTGGVGYTF TGTGCCAGCAGCCAAGGGACAGGGGGCGTCGGCTACACCTTC
- TRBJ1-2 - TRBV20-1 CSASSLSSGSGYTF TGCAGTGCTAGTAGCCTAAGCTCGGGGAGCGGCTACACCTTC
- TRBJ1-3 - TRBV6-5 CASRGEVTGNTIYF TGTGCCAGCAGGGGGGAAGTGACGGGAAACACCATATATTTT
few TRBJ1-1 - TRBV14 CASSLRTDGDTEAFF TGTGCCAGCAGCCTCCGGACCGATGGGGACACTGAAGCTTTCTTT
once TRBJ1-2 - TRBV18 CASSPLESEGYTF TGTGCCAGCTCACCGTTAGAATCCGAAGGCTACACCTTC
- TRBJ1-5 TRBD1 TRBV6-6 CASSYQQGADQPQHF TGTGCCAGCAGTTATCAACAGGGGGCAGATCAGCCCCAGCATTTT
- TRBJ1-2 - TRBV27 CASSPSGAAGYTF TGTGCCAGCAGTCCGAGCGGGGCGGCTGGCTACACCTTC
- TRBJ1-1 - TRBV12-3/TRBV12-4 CASSLGWTEAFF TGTGCCAGCAGTTTGGGGTGGACTGAAGCTTTCTTT
- TRBJ1-5 - TRBV30 CAWGDGVSQPQHF TGTGCCTGGGGGGATGGGGTAAGTCAGCCCCAGCATTTT
- TRBJ1-3 TRBD1 TRBV13 CASGPGQGIGNTIYF TGTGCCAGCGGTCCGGGACAGGGGATTGGAAACACCATATATTTT
- TRBJ2-3 - TRBV19 CASSMRGGAPDTQYF TGTGCCAGTAGTATGAGGGGCGGGGCCCCAGATACGCAGTATTTT
few TRBJ2-1 TRBD1 TRBV27 CASSSRTGANEQFF TGTGCCAGCAGTTCTCGGACAGGGGCGAATGAGCAGTTCTTC
- TRBJ1-6 - TRBV7-9 CASSPRANGKSPLHF TGTGCCAGCAGCCCGCGGGCCAACGGGAAATCACCCCTCCACTTT
- TRBJ2-7 TRBD1 TRBV5-1 CASSRGGTGDNEQYF TGCGCCAGCAGCCGAGGGGGGACAGGGGATAACGAGCAGTACTTC
- TRBJ1-4 - TRBV6-1 CASSENTGHPSASSEKLFF TGTGCCAGCAGTGAAAACACGGGACACCCCTCGGCGTCGAGCGAAAAACTGTTTTTT
- TRBJ1-1 - TRBV2 CASSGGQITEAFF TGTGCCAGCAGTGGGGGACAAATCACTGAAGCTTTCTTT
- TRBJ2-2 - TRBV19 CASSISPNEGSGELFF TGTGCCAGTAGTATAAGCCCCAATGAGGGGTCCGGGGAGCTGTTTTTT
once TRBJ2-5 - TRBV5-4 CASSQAGTGETQYF TGTGCCAGCAGCCAGGCGGGGACGGGAGAGACCCAGTACTTC
- TRBJ1-6 TRBD1 TRBV19 CASSPRDRVTSPLHF TGTGCCAGTAGCCCCCGGGACAGGGTGACTTCACCCCTCCACTTT
- TRBJ1-5 TRBD1 TRBV4-1 CASHPGTGNQPQHF TGCGCCAGCCACCCTGGGACAGGTAATCAGCCCCAGCATTTT
- TRBJ1-5 - TRBV5-5 CASSFSGQPQHF TGTGCCAGCAGCTTCTCCGGTCAGCCCCAGCATTTT
- TRBJ1-2 TRBD1 TRBV6-5 CASSYGQASRGYTF TGTGCCAGCAGTTACGGACAGGCCTCACGTGGCTACACCTTC
- TRBJ1-1 - TRBV5-5 CASLLTGETDYTEAFF TGTGCCAGCCTCCTGACAGGCGAGACGGATTACACTGAAGCTTTCTTT
- TRBJ1-1 - TRBV2 CASTIMNTEAFF TGTGCCAGCACAATCATGAACACTGAAGCTTTCTTT
- TRBJ2-7 - TRBV5-6 CASRVRDLGYEQYF TGTGCCAGCAGGGTGCGGGACCTGGGCTACGAGCAGTACTTC
- TRBJ1-6 - TRBV6-5 CASSYSDYNSPLHF TGTGCCAGCAGTTACTCGGATTATAATTCACCCCTCCACTTT
- TRBJ1-6 - TRBV4-2 CASSQVMADYNSPLHF TGTGCCAGCAGCCAAGTGATGGCCGACTATAATTCACCCCTCCACTTT
- TRBJ1-6 - TRBV12-1 CASTRTGSYSPLHF TGTGCCAGCACCCGGACAGGGAGTTATTCACCCCTCCACTTT
- TRBJ2-2 TRBD2 TRBV3-1/TRBV3-2 CASSQIRGGAGGELFF TGTGCCAGCAGCCAAATTCGCGGGGGGGCCGGCGGGGAGCTGTTTTTT
- TRBJ2-1 - TRBV4-2 CASSQISYNEQFF TGTGCCAGCAGCCAAATCTCCTACAATGAGCAGTTCTTC
- TRBJ1-1 - TRBV13 CASSLPASKNEAFF TGTGCCAGCAGCCTCCCGGCCTCAAAAAATGAAGCTTTCTTT
- TRBJ1-1 - TRBV18 CASSPPFPGTEAFF TGTGCCAGCTCACCTCCTTTTCCGGGCACTGAAGCTTTCTTT
- TRBJ2-2 TRBD2 TRBV19 CATSPPSGGAGGELFF TGTGCCACATCCCCTCCTAGCGGGGGGGCAGGAGGGGAGCTGTTTTTT
- TRBJ1-1 - TRBV3-1/TRBV3-2 CASSQDDRNTEAFF TGTGCCAGCAGCCAAGATGACAGGAACACTGAAGCTTTCTTT
- TRBJ1-3 - TRBV20-1 CSASSGVSGNTIYF TGCAGTGCTAGTAGCGGGGTGTCTGGAAACACCATATATTTT
once TRBJ1-2 - TRBV10-3 CAISDGNYGYTF TGTGCCATCAGTGACGGGAACTATGGCTACACCTTC
- TRBJ1-5 - TRBV19 CASIQTGNNQPQHF TGTGCCAGTATCCAGACAGGCAACAATCAGCCCCAGCATTTT
- TRBJ2-7 TRBD2 TRBV2 CASRRRGGYEQYF TGTGCCAGCAGGAGGCGGGGGGGCTACGAGCAGTACTTC
- TRBJ2-7 TRBD1 TRBV14 CASSPRGLDEQYF TGTGCCAGCAGCCCCAGGGGGCTGGACGAGCAGTACTTC
- TRBJ2-7 TRBD2 TRBV20-1 CSASPISGGVWEQYF TGCAGTGCTAGTCCCATTAGCGGGGGGGTGTGGGAGCAGTACTTC
- TRBJ2-5 TRBD1 TRBV30 CAWSDPGQGVETQYF TGTGCCTGGAGTGACCCGGGACAGGGTGTGGAGACCCAGTACTTC
- TRBJ1-5 - TRBV3-1/TRBV3-2 CASSQAGGNQPQHF TGTGCCAGCAGCCAAGCCGGGGGCAATCAGCCCCAGCATTTT
- TRBJ1-5 - TRBV7-9 CASSLGPTQPQHF TGTGCCAGCAGCTTAGGGCCGACTCAGCCCCAGCATTTT
- TRBJ1-2 TRBD1 TRBV15 CATSSPKTGPGYGYTF TGTGCCACCAGCAGTCCTAAGACAGGGCCCGGCTATGGCTACACCTTC
- TRBJ1-4 - TRBV5-6 CASSFGQPNEKLFF TGTGCCAGCAGCTTCGGACAGCCTAATGAAAAACTGTTTTTT
- TRBJ1-1 - TRBV29-1 CSVAGRLDTEAFF TGCAGCGTTGCGGGACGGCTAGACACTGAAGCTTTCTTT
- TRBJ1-2 - TRBV6-5 CASRGGSNYGYTF TGTGCCAGCAGGGGGGGATCTAACTATGGCTACACCTTC
- TRBJ2-5 - TRBV9 CASSVGPMYQETQYF TGTGCCAGCAGCGTAGGGCCGATGTACCAAGAGACCCAGTACTTC
- TRBJ1-4 TRBD1 TRBV6-1 CASSEGTGEGNEKLFF TGTGCCAGCAGTGAAGGGACAGGGGAGGGAAATGAAAAACTGTTTTTT
- TRBJ1-4 TRBD1 TRBV6-5 CASSEGQGREKLFF TGTGCCAGCAGCGAGGGACAGGGAAGAGAAAAACTGTTTTTT
- TRBJ1-1 - TRBV10-3 CAIRGQYEAFF TGTGCCATCAGAGGACAGTACGAAGCTTTCTTT
- TRBJ2-1 - TRBV10-3 CAISGRGRGRDNEQFF TGTGCCATCAGTGGTAGGGGCAGGGGACGGGACAATGAGCAGTTCTTC
- TRBJ2-5 - TRBV5-1 CASSRRDSLQETQYF TGCGCCAGCAGCAGGAGGGACTCCCTCCAGGAGACCCAGTACTTC
- TRBJ2-3 TRBD1 TRBV9 CASSAQGASTDTQYF TGTGCCAGCAGTGCACAGGGGGCGAGTACAGATACGCAGTATTTT